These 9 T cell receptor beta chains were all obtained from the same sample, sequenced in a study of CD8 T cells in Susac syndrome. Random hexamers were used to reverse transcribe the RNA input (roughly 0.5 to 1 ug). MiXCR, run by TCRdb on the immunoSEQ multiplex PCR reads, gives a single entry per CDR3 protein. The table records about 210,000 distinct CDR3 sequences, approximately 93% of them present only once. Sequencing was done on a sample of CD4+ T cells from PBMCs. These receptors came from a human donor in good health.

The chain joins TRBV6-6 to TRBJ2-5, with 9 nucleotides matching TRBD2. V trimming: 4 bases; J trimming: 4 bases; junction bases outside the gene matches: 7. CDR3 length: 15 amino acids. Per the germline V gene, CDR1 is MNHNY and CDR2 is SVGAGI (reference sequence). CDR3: CASSFPGGGGETQYF. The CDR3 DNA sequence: TGTGCCAGCAGTTTCCCGGGCGGGGGGGGAGAGACCCAGTACTTC.

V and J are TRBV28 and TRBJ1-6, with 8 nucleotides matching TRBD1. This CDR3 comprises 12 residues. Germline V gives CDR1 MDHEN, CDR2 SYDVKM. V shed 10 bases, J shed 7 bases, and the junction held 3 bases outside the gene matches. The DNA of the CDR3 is TGTGCCACGACAGGGGTGAATTCACCCCTCCACTTT. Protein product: CATTGVNSPLHF.

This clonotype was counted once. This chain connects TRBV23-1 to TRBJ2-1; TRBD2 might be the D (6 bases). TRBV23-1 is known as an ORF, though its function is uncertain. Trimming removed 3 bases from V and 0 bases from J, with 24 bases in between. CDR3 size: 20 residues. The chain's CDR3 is CASSQPTGVSFRSSYNEQFF. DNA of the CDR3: TGCGCCAGCAGTCAGCCGACGGGGGTGTCATTTAGGAGCTCCTACAATGAGCAGTTCTTC.

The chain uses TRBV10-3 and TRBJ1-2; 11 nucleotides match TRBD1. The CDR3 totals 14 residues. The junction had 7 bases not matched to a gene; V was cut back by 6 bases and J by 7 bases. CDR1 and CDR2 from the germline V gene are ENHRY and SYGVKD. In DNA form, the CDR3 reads TGTGCCATCAGGGGGGACAGGGGGACGATTGGCTACACCTTC. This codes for CAIRGDRGTIGYTF.

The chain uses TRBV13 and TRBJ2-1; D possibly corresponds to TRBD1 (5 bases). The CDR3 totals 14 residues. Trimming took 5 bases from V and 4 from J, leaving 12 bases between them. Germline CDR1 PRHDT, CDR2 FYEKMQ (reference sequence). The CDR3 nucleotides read TGTGCCAGCAGCCGAAGGGGCCTATACAATGAGCAGTTCTTC. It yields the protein CASSRRGLYNEQFF.

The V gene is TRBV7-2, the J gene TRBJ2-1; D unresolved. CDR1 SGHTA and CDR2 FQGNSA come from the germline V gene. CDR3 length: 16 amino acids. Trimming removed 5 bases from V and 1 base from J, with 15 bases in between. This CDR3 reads CASSPPKGHSYNEQFF. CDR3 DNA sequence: TGTGCCAGCAGCCCCCCTAAGGGTCATTCCTACAATGAGCAGTTCTTC. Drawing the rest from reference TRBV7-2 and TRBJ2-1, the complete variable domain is GAGVSQSPSNKVTEKGKDVELRCDPISGHTALYWYRQSLGQGLEFLIYFQGNSAPDKSGLPSDRFSAERTGGSVSTLTIQRTQQEDSAVYLCASSPPKGHSYNEQFFGPGTRLTVL.

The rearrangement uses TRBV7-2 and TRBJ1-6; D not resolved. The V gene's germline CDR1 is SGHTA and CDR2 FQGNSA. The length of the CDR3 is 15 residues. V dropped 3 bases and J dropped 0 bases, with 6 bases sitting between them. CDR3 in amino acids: CASSFGSSYNSPLHF. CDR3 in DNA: TGTGCCAGCAGCTTCGGAAGCTCCTATAATTCACCCCTCCACTTT.

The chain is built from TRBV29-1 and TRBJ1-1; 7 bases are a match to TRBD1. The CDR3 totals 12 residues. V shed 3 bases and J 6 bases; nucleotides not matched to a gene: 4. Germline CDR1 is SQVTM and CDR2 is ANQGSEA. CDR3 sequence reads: CSVETGKAEAFF. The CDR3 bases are TGCAGCGTTGAGACAGGGAAAGCTGAAGCTTTCTTT.

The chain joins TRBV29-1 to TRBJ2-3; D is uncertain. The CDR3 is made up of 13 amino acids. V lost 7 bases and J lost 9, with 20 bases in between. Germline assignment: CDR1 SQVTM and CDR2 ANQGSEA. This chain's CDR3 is CSAGPSLSRTQYF. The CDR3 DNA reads TGCAGCGCCGGCCCGTCGCTCTCAAGGACGCAGTATTTT.